The 30 T cell receptor beta chains given below trace back to one sample, sequenced in a study of T-cell memory formation after mild COVID-19. TCRdb used MiXCR to reprocess the 5' RACE reads, holding one entry per CDR3 protein. This table holds some 88,000 distinct CDR3 sequences, around a quarter found once. Source material: PBMCs or a T cell subset sorted from them (not recorded which). All receptors derive from a young man who had mild COVID-19 (a few samples of this study predate the infection). Cell type and time point are not known.

The chain has TRBV4-3 and TRBJ1-1; D perhaps matches TRBD1 (6 bases). CDR3 length: 15 residues. In germline, CDR1 is LGHNA, CDR2 YSLEER. V lost 4 bases and J 5 bases, leaving 17 bases between the germline ends. The CDR3 region is CASSPLGGQETEAFF. The DNA of the CDR3 is TGCGCCAGCAGCCCACTCGGGGGGCAAGAAACTGAAGCTTTCTTT.

This clonotype has a handful of counts. The rearrangement uses TRBV7-6 and TRBJ1-3; D ambiguous. V was pared by 5 bases and J by 0 bases, with 8 bases between. From germline, CDR1 is SGHVS and CDR2 FNYEAQ. The CDR3 spans 14 residues. In DNA, the CDR3 is TGTGCCAGCAGCGGTGTGGGCTCTGGAAACACCATATATTTT. This gives the protein CASSGVGSGNTIYF. The whole variable domain, filled in from reference TRBV7-6 and TRBJ1-3, reads GAGVSQSPRYKVTKRGQDVALRCDPISGHVSLYWYRQALGQGPEFLTYFNYEAQQDKSGLPNDRFSAERPEGSISTLTIQRTEQRDSAMYRCASSGVGSGNTIYFGEGSWLTVV.

The sample holds a few counts of this clonotype. The chain recombines TRBV7-6 with TRBJ1-1; a weak D match, TRBD1 (5 bases). Germline CDR1 and CDR2: SGHVS and FNYEAQ. Trimming shortened V by 4 bases and J by 7 bases, and 16 bases separated the two germline ends. The CDR3 covers 14 residues. The CDR3 sequence: CASSSGGRAVEAFF. Here the CDR3 DNA reads TGTGCCAGCAGCTCCGGGGGAAGGGCCGTTGAAGCTTTCTTT.

The gene calls are TRBV5-6 and TRBJ2-2; 10 nucleotides agree with TRBD2. J gave up 0 bases and V 3 bases, and 8 bases lay outside the gene matches. The CDR3 is made up of 18 amino acids. Germline CDR1 and CDR2: SGHDT and YYEEEE. CDR3 DNA: TGTGCCAGCAGCTGGCCTAGCGGGGGATTCGCGAACACCGGGGAGCTGTTTTTT. Translated: CASSWPSGGFANTGELFF.

There are a few counts of this clonotype. This chain connects TRBV5-6 to TRBJ2-5; TRBD2 matches 9 bases. After removal of 2 bases from V and 4 bases from J, the junction contained 9 bases not matched to a gene. CDR3 length equals 16 residues. In germline, CDR1 is SGHDT, CDR2 YYEEEE. CDR3 in DNA: TGTGCCAGCAGCTTATCGCTAGCGGGACTTCCAGAGACCCAGTACTTC. Translating it yields CASSLSLAGLPETQYF.

The V and J genes are TRBV10-1 and TRBJ2-3; D is perhaps TRBD2 (5 bases). Trimming shortened V by 4 bases and J by 4 bases, and 9 bases separated the two germline ends. This CDR3 comprises 13 residues. CDR1 is WNHNN, CDR2 SYGVQD, per germline (reference sequence). CDR3 sequence: CASSAVGADTQYF. The CDR3 DNA follows: TGCGCCAGCAGTGCCGTCGGGGCAGATACGCAGTATTTT.

The rearrangement links TRBV12-3 or TRBV12-4 to TRBJ2-1; D unclear. The length of the CDR3 is 13 residues. The V and J ends lost 3 bases and 2 bases respectively, with 5 bases between them. The CDR3 sequence is CASSFTAYNEQFF. The CDR3 bases are TGTGCCAGCAGTTTTACAGCCTACAATGAGCAGTTCTTC.

This clonotype was counted between two and nine times. The chain couples TRBV29-1 to TRBJ2-5; TRBD1 might be the D (6 bases). The germline CDR1 and CDR2 sequences are SQVTM and ANQGSEA. V dropped 1 base and J dropped 2 bases, with 14 bases sitting between them. This CDR3 contains 15 residues. Here the CDR3 DNA reads TGCAGCGTTGAAGCGGGCAGGGGAAAACAAGAGACCCAGTACTTC. Its translation: CSVEAGRGKQETQYF. Supplemented by reference TRBV29-1 and TRBJ2-5, the full variable domain reads SAVISQKPSRDICQRGTSLTIQCQVDSQVTMMFWYRQQPGQSLTLIATANQGSEATYESGFVIDKFPISRPNLTFSTLTVSNMSPEDSSIYLCSVEAGRGKQETQYFGPGTRLLVL.

This chain uses TRBV7-9 with TRBJ1-2; 7 bases align to TRBD1. After removal of 3 bases from V and 12 bases from J, the junction contained 1 base not matched to a gene. This CDR3 is built from 10 residues. Germline V gene lookup returns CDR1 SEHNR and CDR2 FQNEAQ (reference sequence). The CDR3 nucleotides are TGTGCCAGCAGCTTGGACAGGCACACCTTC. Amino acids: CASSLDRHTF.

The chain recombines TRBV7-8 with TRBJ2-1; TRBD2 matches at 8 bases. This CDR3 is 14 amino acids long. Germline CDR1 and CDR2: SGHVS and FQNEAQ. V lost 1 base, J lost 8 bases, and 4 bases stayed unmatched. CDR3 amino acids: CASSLEGSGDEQFF. DNA of the CDR3: TGTGCCAGCAGCTTAGAGGGTAGCGGGGATGAGCAGTTCTTC.

This clonotype occurred a few times. This chain joins TRBV12-3 or TRBV12-4 and TRBJ2-1; tentative D call: TRBD1 (6 bases). V lost 5 bases to trimming and J lost 9 bases, with 14 bases between them. CDR3 length: 13 amino acids. CDR3 sequence reads: CASSRSTGLEQFF. The CDR3 DNA reads as TGTGCCAGCAGTCGAAGCACAGGGCTTGAGCAGTTCTTC.

This clonotype turned up a few times. This chain links TRBV2 with TRBJ2-1; tentative D call: TRBD1 (7 bases). The CDR3 is 18 residues long. V gave up 8 bases and J gave up 7 bases, with 30 bases separating them. Germline V gives CDR1 SNHLY, CDR2 FYNNEI. The chain's CDR3 is CASRGPMVVGTADNEQFF. The DNA of the CDR3 is TGTGCCAGCCGGGGGCCCATGGTAGTCGGGACAGCCGATAATGAGCAGTTCTTC. Full variable domain (remainder filled in from reference TRBV2 and TRBJ2-1): EPEVTQTPSHQVTQMGQEVILRCVPISNHLYFYWYRQILGQKVEFLVSFYNNEISEKSEIFDDQFSVERPDGSNFTLKIRSTKLEDSAMYFCASRGPMVVGTADNEQFFGPGTRLTVL.

The chain employs TRBV4-2 and TRBJ1-3, with unresolved D. CDR3 size: 16 residues. CDR1 is LGHNA and CDR2 is YNFKEQ in the germline V gene. Deletions cut 5 bases from V and 0 bases from J, with 14 bases between. The CDR3 sequence is CASSGLDRLSGNTIYF. CDR3 DNA sequence: TGTGCCAGCAGCGGATTGGACCGACTCTCTGGAAACACCATATATTTT.

This clonotype was found a few times. V and J are TRBV6-5 and TRBJ1-1; 10 bases map to TRBD1. Germline V gives CDR1 MNHEY, CDR2 SVGAGI. The V segment lost 5 bases and the J segment 5 bases; nucleotides outside the gene matches: 5. This CDR3 comprises 14 residues. Written as DNA, the CDR3 is TGTGCCAGCAGTGATGGGACAGGGGAAACTGAAGCTTTCTTT. Its translation: CASSDGTGETEAFF.

The V gene is TRBV27, the J gene TRBJ2-3, with TRBD1 matching 10 bases. Unmatched junction bases numbered 12, after V lost 6 bases and J lost 6 bases. The CDR3 has 16 residues. Germline V gene sequence: CDR1 MNHEY, CDR2 SMNVEV (reference sequence). The DNA of the CDR3 is TGTGCCAGCAGGCAAACCGGGACAGGGGCATATGATACGCAGTATTTT. It is translated as CASRQTGTGAYDTQYF.

Only a few counts were recorded for this clonotype. This rearrangement joins TRBV6-5 to TRBJ2-1; weak D call: TRBD2 (5 bases). The V gene lost 0 bases and the J gene lost 0 bases, with 9 bases spanning the gap. Germline V gene data show CDR1 as MNHEY and CDR2 as SVGAGI. The CDR3 loop spans 16 amino acids. The CDR3 nucleotides are TGTGCCAGCAGTTACTCACTAGGTGACTCCTACAATGAGCAGTTCTTC. It encodes CASSYSLGDSYNEQFF.

This clonotype was observed a few times. The chain is built from TRBV12-3 or TRBV12-4 and TRBJ1-5; D is unresolved. V was cut by 5 bases and J by 3 bases, with 17 bases left in between. CDR3 length: 16 amino acids. Here the CDR3 reads CASSPPGRRFNQPQHF. The CDR3 nucleotides are TGTGCCAGCAGTCCCCCCGGGAGGAGGTTCAATCAGCCCCAGCATTTT.

This sequence joins TRBV28 and TRBJ1-1; 9 bases agree with TRBD1. The length of the CDR3 is 14 residues. Trimming took 5 bases from V and 7 from J; bases not matched to a gene: 8. CDR1 and CDR2 from the germline V gene are MDHEN and SYDVKM. The CDR3 DNA reads as TGTGCCAGCAGTGTATCTCCGGGACAGGGTGAAGCTTTCTTT. Its protein is CASSVSPGQGEAFF.

This clonotype was seen more than once but under ten times. The chain is built from TRBV7-8 and TRBJ2-3; TRBD2 agrees at 10 bases. The V gene's germline CDR1 is SGHVS and CDR2 FQNEAQ. The CDR3 is 17 residues long. The V segment lost 1 base and the J segment 1 base; nucleotides outside the gene matches: 5. The CDR3 region has the DNA TGTGCCAGCAGCTTAGTCGCCCTAGCGGGGGGCACAGATACGCAGTATTTT. This gives the protein CASSLVALAGGTDTQYF.

This chain uses TRBV27 with TRBJ2-7, with TRBD1 matching 8 bases. The CDR3 runs 15 residues. The germline V gene encodes CDR1 MNHEY and CDR2 SMNVEV (reference sequence). V trimming: 5 bases; J trimming: 0 bases; junction bases outside the gene matches: 6. CDR3 region: CASSLQGAVSYEQYF. CDR3 DNA sequence: TGTGCCAGCAGTCTTCAGGGGGCAGTCTCCTACGAGCAGTACTTC.

The table lists this clonotype with a count of one. The V call is TRBV30, the J call TRBJ1-1; the match to TRBD1 covers 12 bases. The CDR3 runs 13 residues. Losses at the gene ends were 7 bases for V and 6 bases for J; bases not matched to a gene: 6. Germline V gene lookup returns CDR1 GTSNPN and CDR2 SVGIG (reference sequence). CDR3 bases: TGTGCCTACTTACGGGACAGGGGGCCTGAAGCTTTCTTT. Translating gives CAYLRDRGPEAFF. The full variable domain, rest sourced from reference TRBV30 and TRBJ1-1, is SQTIHQWPATLVQPVGSPLSLECTVEGTSNPNLYWYRQAAGRGLQLLFYSVGIGQISSEVPQNLSASRPQDRQFILSSKKLLLSDSGFYLCAYLRDRGPEAFFGQGTRLTVV.

The genes are TRBV2 and TRBJ2-3; TRBD2 might be the D (5 bases). The germline V gene encodes CDR1 SNHLY and CDR2 FYNNEI. The CDR3 is 13 amino acids. V was trimmed by 3 bases and J by 6 bases, leaving 10 bases between them. The CDR3 DNA reads TGTGCCAGCAGTGAGGTCCCGGGGGATACGCAGTATTTT. This codes for CASSEVPGDTQYF.

The chain uses TRBV12-3 or TRBV12-4 and TRBJ1-2; the match to TRBD1 covers 8 bases. V lost 3 bases, J lost 4 bases, and 7 bases stayed unmatched. CDR3 length: 15 residues. The CDR3 DNA is TGTGCCAGCAGTTTTCCCCAGGGGGCTGTCTATGGCTACACCTTC. This codes for CASSFPQGAVYGYTF.

This clonotype was counted a few times. This chain joins TRBV7-8 and TRBJ2-2; 7 bases fit TRBD2. Germline V lookup: CDR1 SGHVS, CDR2 FQNEAQ. CDR3 length: 14 amino acids. V was clipped by 5 bases and J by 4 bases; unmatched bases: 4. As DNA, the CDR3 is TGTGCCAGCAGCCATGGGGGGGTCACCGGGGAGCTGTTTTTT. Translated, it gives CASSHGGVTGELFF.

The V call is TRBV10-3, the J call TRBJ2-3; D remains unclear. The ends were cut back, 4 bases at V and 0 bases at J, with 8 bases in the middle. Germline CDR1 and CDR2: ENHRY and SYGVKD. The CDR3 runs 14 residues. CDR3 loop: CAISGTASTDTQYF. The CDR3 DNA follows: TGTGCCATCAGTGGGACGGCTAGCACAGATACGCAGTATTTT.

This chain uses TRBV18 with TRBJ1-1, with a tentative D call TRBD1 (5 bases). Germline CDR1 KGHSH, CDR2 LQKENI. Trimming shortened V by 2 bases and J by 1 base, and 11 bases separated the two germline ends. The CDR3 is 15 residues long. The CDR3: CASSPGAWGNTEAFF. As DNA, the CDR3 is TGTGCCAGCTCACCAGGGGCATGGGGGAACACTGAAGCTTTCTTT.

This clonotype has just one count. V and J are TRBV20-1 and TRBJ1-4; D possibly corresponds to TRBD1 (6 bases). V lost 0 bases, J lost 7 bases, and 12 bases lay in between. CDR3 size: 14 residues. Germline-derived CDR1 and CDR2 are DFQATT and SNEGSKA (reference sequence). CDR3 protein: CSARDRGAGEKLFF. The CDR3, as DNA: TGCAGTGCTAGAGATCGGGGGGCAGGTGAAAAACTGTTTTTT.

This clonotype was counted between two and nine times. This chain joins TRBV5-1 and TRBJ1-6; D not resolved. Germline V gives CDR1 SGHRS, CDR2 YFSETQ. The CDR3 consists of 14 residues. V shed 4 bases and J shed 13 bases, with 18 bases lying between them. CDR3 nucleotides: TGCGCCAGCAGCGGATCGGGGAAATTTTCTCCCCTCCACTTT. It specifies CASSGSGKFSPLHF.

This clonotype has more than one count but fewer than ten. The chain has TRBV5-1 and TRBJ1-1; no firm D call. Germline V CDR1 and CDR2: SGHRS, YFSETQ. The V and J ends lost 2 bases and 2 bases respectively, with 7 bases between them. The CDR3 is made up of 13 amino acids. The CDR3 is CASSLSQNTEAFF. The DNA of the CDR3 is TGCGCCAGCAGCTTATCACAAAACACTGAAGCTTTCTTT.

The chain is built from TRBV29-1 and TRBJ2-1, with TRBD2 matching 10 bases. The V segment lost 5 bases and the J segment 5 bases; nucleotides outside the gene matches: 3. Germline-derived CDR1 and CDR2 are SQVTM and ANQGSEA. The CDR3 is 13 amino acids. The chain's CDR3 is CSVTLAGNNEQFF. The CDR3 coding sequence is TGCAGCGTTACACTAGCGGGGAACAATGAGCAGTTCTTC.